Below, 7 T cell receptor beta chains from the same sample are listed, as sequenced in a study of CD8 T cells in ankylosing spondylitis. TCRdb re-called the 5' RACE reads through MiXCR, storing one row per CDR3 protein. Here the sample spans 200,000 to 250,000 distinct CDR3 sequences, 8% to 9% being singletons. The sequenced material came from blood, either unsorted or a sorted T cell fraction (not recorded which). The source is a female donor with ankylosing spondylitis or in good health (not recorded which).

This clonotype came up many times. The gene calls are TRBV28 and TRBJ1-2; D unclear. This CDR3 contains 15 residues. Germline CDR1 MDHEN, CDR2 SYDVKM. With 6 bases removed from V and 1 base from J, the gap between germline ends came to 15 bases. Here the CDR3 DNA reads TGTGCCAGCAGGCCCCCGGGCCTCTTTAACTATGGCTACACCTTC. It translates to CASRPPGLFNYGYTF.

The rearrangement joins TRBV5-1 to TRBJ2-1; 7 bases agree with TRBD2. Germline values: CDR1 SGHRS, CDR2 YFSETQ. With V trimmed by 4 bases and J by 4 bases, 11 bases remained unmatched. The CDR3 totals 16 residues. The CDR3 region has the DNA TGCGCCAGCAGCGAGGGGCTGCCTAGCGGATACAATGAGCAGTTCTTC. Encoded protein: CASSEGLPSGYNEQFF. The complete variable domain, with remaining parts taken from reference TRBV5-1 and TRBJ2-1, reads KAGVTQTPRYLIKTRGQQVTLSCSPISGHRSVSWYQQTPGQGLQFLFEYFSETQRNKGNFPGRFSGRQFSNSRSEMNVSTLELGDSALYLCASSEGLPSGYNEQFFGPGTRLTVL.

The rearrangement links TRBV7-2 to TRBJ2-1; 10 nucleotides match TRBD1. Trimming at V came to 2 bases and at J to 7 bases, leaving 5 bases not matched to a gene. Looked up from germline, CDR1 is SGHTA and CDR2 is FQGNSA. The CDR3 has 15 amino acids. The DNA for the CDR3 is TGTGCCAGCAGCTTAAGGGGACAGGGGTCGAATGAGCAGTTCTTC. It encodes CASSLRGQGSNEQFF.

This clonotype was counted ten times or more. The chain recombines TRBV12-3 or TRBV12-4 with TRBJ1-5, with unresolved D. Trimming pared 0 bases from V and 4 bases from J, leaving 4 bases between. The CDR3 contains 13 residues. For the CDR3, the DNA is TGTGCCAGCAGTTTAGCGGCGAATCAGCCCCAGCATTTT. It yields the protein CASSLAANQPQHF.

There are many counts of this clonotype. This sequence joins TRBV7-9 and TRBJ2-3; D might be TRBD2 (5 bases). The V end lost 5 bases, the J end lost 2 bases, and 11 bases lay between the germline ends. The germline CDR1 and CDR2 sequences are SEHNR and FQNEAQ (reference sequence). This CDR3 spans 14 amino acids. In DNA form, the CDR3 reads TGTGCCAGCAGCCGGAGCGGCAACACAGATACGCAGTATTTT. The encoded protein is CASSRSGNTDTQYF.

This clonotype was detected many times. This rearrangement joins TRBV20-1 to TRBJ2-7, with 9 positions matching TRBD1. Looked up from germline, CDR1 is DFQATT and CDR2 is SNEGSKA (reference sequence). This CDR3 comprises 14 residues. J lost 2 bases, V lost 7 bases, and 9 bases had no gene match. DNA for the CDR3: TGCAGTGGCGCGGCGGACAGGGGAACCTACGAGCAGTACTTC. This sequence encodes CSGAADRGTYEQYF.

This clonotype was picked up many times. The chain combines TRBV6-6 with TRBJ1-5; no clear D. Germline values: CDR1 MNHNY, CDR2 SVGAGI (reference sequence). The CDR3 loop spans 15 amino acids. V was cut by 5 bases and J by 0 bases, with 11 bases left in between. The CDR3: CASSPPGSSNQPQHF. The CDR3 DNA follows: TGTGCCAGCAGTCCCCCGGGGAGTAGCAATCAGCCCCAGCATTTT.